The text below deals with one T cell receptor beta chain. The antigen remains unidentified. The entry originates in a study of shared clonotypes between healthy human individuals. Study-level background: Researchers assigned three CD4 naive, three CD4 memory, two CD8 naive and one CD8 memory plate to each donor.

The CD4+ fraction was divided into a CD45RA+ naive subset and a CD45RA-negative memory subset. Germline CDR1 reads SNHLY; CDR2 reads FYNNEI. V dropped 1 base and J dropped 4; count of bases not matched to a gene: 6. This CDR3 is built from 16 residues. Assay used: immunoSEQ multiplex PCR; TCRdb lists only in-frame clones, some missing. The table has approximately 2.1 million clones, over 85% seen once. Study-level findings and limits: Relative to their counterparts shared across all four donors, non-shared clonotypes exhibited diminished generation probabilities.

The sequenced material came from naive CD4+ T cells from PBMCs. Subset noted: CD45RA+ positively selected. V usage is TRBV2 and J usage is TRBJ2-2, with 7 positions matching TRBD2. The origin of this receptor is a young man in good health. Some clones in this sample may be carry-over from other donors' samples. As DNA, the CDR3 is TGTGCCAGCAGTGAAGAGGCTAGCGGTGGCACCGGGGAGCTGTTTTTT. Translation gives CASSEEASGGTGELFF.